The 15 T cell receptor beta chains below were found in one sample sequenced in a study of blood T cell repertoires in COVID-19. Profiled with immunoSEQ multiplex PCR; TCRdb holds only in-frame clones, not every one. This table has roughly 78,000 clones, around 89% appearing once. Sequencing used peripheral blood. These receptors were obtained from a man between 60 and 70 years old with acute or convalescent COVID-19.

The gene calls are TRBV4-1 and TRBJ2-3; 12 nucleotides line up with TRBD1. With 1 base clipped from V and 3 bases from J, the junction kept 2 bases outside the gene matches. CDR3 length: 16 residues. Germline V gives CDR1 MGHRA, CDR2 YSYEKL. The CDR3 region is CASSQVGQGATDTQYF. CDR3 nucleotide sequence: TGCGCCAGCAGCCAAGTGGGACAGGGGGCGACAGATACGCAGTATTTT.

The rearrangement joins TRBV2 to TRBJ1-1, with unresolved D. Germline CDR1 SNHLY, CDR2 FYNNEI. The CDR3 runs to 13 residues. V lost 7 bases and J lost 5, with 14 bases in between. CDR3 nucleotides: TGTGCCAGCACTACCGCGACACGTACTGAAGCTTTCTTT. Translating it yields CASTTATRTEAFF.

The V gene is TRBV12-5, the J gene TRBJ2-3; possibly TRBD1 for D (7 bases). Trimming left V 6 bases short and J 2 bases short, with 15 bases between. Germline CDR1 and CDR2: LGHNT and FRNRAP. This CDR3 region has 15 residues. The CDR3, as DNA: TGTGCTAGTGGCCAACAGGGGAGGAACACAGATACGCAGTATTTT. Translation gives CASGQQGRNTDTQYF.

The V and J genes are TRBV5-6 and TRBJ1-2, with 8 bases aligning to TRBD1. Trimming removed 3 bases from V and 3 bases from J; junction bases left unmatched: 10. Germline loops: CDR1 SGHDT, CDR2 YYEEEE. CDR3 size: 16 residues. The CDR3: CASSSLPRGLDYGYTF. The CDR3 DNA reads as TGTGCCAGCAGCTCGCTCCCCAGGGGGCTGGACTATGGCTACACCTTC.

The CDR3 DNA reads as TGCGCCAGCAGCCGCCCGACAGGTCAAGAGACCCAGTACTTC. As protein: CASSRPTGQETQYF. The chain joins TRBV5-1 to TRBJ2-5, with D possibly TRBD1 on 6 matching bases. Germline assignment: CDR1 SGHRS and CDR2 YFSETQ. The CDR3 length is 14 residues. The germline V and J ends were trimmed by 4 bases and 2 bases, with 12 bases remaining between them.

J is TRBJ1-4 and V is TRBV14; 7 positions match TRBD1. CDR1 is SGHDN, CDR2 FVKESK, per germline. V was clipped by 1 base and J by 6 bases; unmatched bases: 2. CDR3 size: 14 residues. The CDR3, as DNA: TGTGCCAGCAGCCAAGGACAGGGATATGAAAAACTGTTTTTT. Translation gives CASSQGQGYEKLFF.

The chain carries TRBV6-4 and TRBJ1-2; tentative D call: TRBD1 (5 bases). Germline CDR1 MRHNA, CDR2 SNTAGT. V lost 6 bases and J lost 8, with 10 bases in between. This CDR3 has 11 amino acids. The CDR3 is CASRGVMGYTF. The CDR3 nucleotides are TGTGCCAGCAGAGGGGTTATGGGCTACACCTTC.

The V call is TRBV12-5, the J call TRBJ1-2; 7 positions match TRBD1. Trimming at V came to 4 bases and at J to 1 base, leaving 6 bases not matched to a gene. The CDR3 runs 15 residues. Germline-derived CDR1 and CDR2 are LGHNT and FRNRAP. The CDR3 sequence is CASGSRDRHNYGYTF. The CDR3, as DNA: TGTGCTAGTGGTTCCCGGGACAGACATAACTATGGCTACACCTTC. The whole variable domain, filled in from reference TRBV12-5 and TRBJ1-2, reads DARVTQTPRHKVTEMGQEVTMRCQPILGHNTVFWYRQTMMQGLELLAYFRNRAPLDDSGMPKDRFSAEMPDATLATLKIQPSEPRDSAVYFCASGSRDRHNYGYTFGSGTRLTVV.

The V and J genes are TRBV28 and TRBJ1-2, with D perhaps matching TRBD1 (5 bases). CDR3 size: 12 residues. Trimming took 9 bases from V and 2 from J, leaving 10 bases between them. The germline gives CDR1 MDHEN, CDR2 SYDVKM. Here the CDR3 reads CASLQGNYGYTF. The DNA for the CDR3 is TGTGCCAGTCTCCAGGGAAACTATGGCTACACCTTC.

The chain links TRBV7-9 to TRBJ1-4, with unresolved D. CDR1 SEHNR and CDR2 FQNEAQ come from the germline V gene (reference sequence). The CDR3 has 11 amino acids. Trimming stripped 7 bases from V and 4 bases from J, with 4 bases between. Here the CDR3 reads CASTRNEKLFF. The CDR3 DNA sequence: TGTGCCAGCACCCGTAATGAAAAACTGTTTTTT.

The chain couples TRBV6-5 to TRBJ2-7, with 7 bases lining up with TRBD2. CDR1 and CDR2 (germline): MNHEY, SVGAGI. The CDR3 length is 16 residues. After removal of 0 bases from V and 1 base from J, the junction contained 6 bases not matched to a gene. The CDR3 protein is CASSYSAGDFSYEQYF. The CDR3 DNA is TGTGCCAGCAGTTACTCCGCGGGGGACTTTTCCTACGAGCAGTACTTC.

This chain uses TRBV5-1 with TRBJ2-7, with D uncertain. V shed 1 base and J shed 5 bases, with 10 bases lying between them. The germline gives CDR1 SGHRS, CDR2 YFSETQ. CDR3 length equals 13 residues. The CDR3 sequence is CASSLWQSHEQYF. In nucleotides, the CDR3 is TGCGCCAGCAGCTTGTGGCAGTCCCACGAGCAGTACTTC.

The V call is TRBV7-3, the J call TRBJ2-3; D not resolved. The CDR3 totals 13 residues. Germline values: CDR1 SGHTA, CDR2 FQGTGA. The ends were cut back, 5 bases at V and 4 bases at J, with 10 bases in the middle. CDR3 region: CASSARQADTQYF. The CDR3, as DNA: TGTGCCAGCAGCGCTCGACAAGCAGATACGCAGTATTTT.

The rearrangement uses TRBV19 and TRBJ2-7, with D possibly matching TRBD2 (6 bases). Deletions cut 6 bases from V and 6 bases from J, with 27 bases between. The germline V gene has CDR1 LNHDA and CDR2 SQIVND (reference sequence). This CDR3 is built from 17 residues. The CDR3 here is CASSGQMGARRAAEQYF. The CDR3 DNA follows: TGTGCCAGTAGCGGCCAGATGGGTGCGCGGAGGGCCGCCGAGCAGTACTTC.

The V gene is TRBV24-1, the J gene TRBJ2-3, with TRBD2 matching 10 bases. Germline V gene lookup returns CDR1 KGHDR and CDR2 SFDVKD. With 6 bases clipped from V and 0 bases from J, the junction kept 8 bases outside the gene matches. The CDR3 contains 17 residues. This CDR3 reads CATSRPSGGASTDTQYF. The CDR3 DNA is TGTGCCACCAGTCGTCCTAGCGGGGGAGCTAGCACAGATACGCAGTATTTT.